The text below deals with one T cell receptor (beta chain). Its cognate antigen is unknown. Other DNA sequences within the sample encode an identical CDR3. The sample is drawn from a study of shared clonotypes between healthy human individuals. Broader study findings: Naive subsets generally exceeded memory subsets in estimated richness.

The table came from immunoSEQ multiplex PCR; TCRdb's copy has only in-frame clones and leaves some out. The sample has about 670,000 clones, 72% seen once. HIV-negative, healthy adults without recent acute infections or vaccinations were the donors. Between the trimmed V and J ends, which lost 3 bases and 7 bases, there was a span of 10 bases. In germline, CDR1 is MDHEN, CDR2 SYDVKM. The CDR3 has 13 residues. The J gene is TRBJ1-5, the V gene TRBV28; a possible D gene is TRBD1 (6 bases). The sequence was obtained from a woman in her 30s in good health. The sequenced material came from memory CD4+ T cells sorted from blood. Subset meaning: CD45RA-negative fraction. As DNA, the CDR3 is TGTGCCAGCAGTTTGACAGGAGGCCAGCCCCAGCATTTT. It is translated as CASSLTGGQPQHF.